This T cell receptor (beta chain) was identified in a study of blood T cell repertoires in COVID-19. Across the study: Italy, Spain and the United States were the sources of the convalescent and acute COVID-19 samples. Sources were T cells, B-cell-depleted T cells, or PBMCs; the material itself was cDNA or gDNA.

Authors' methods: Estimates of nucleated cell counts were drawn from the amplification of reference gene primers. Only in-frame clones appear in the TCRdb table, and some are missing; sequencing was by immunoSEQ multiplex PCR. That table gives V, J and clone size, and the DNA gave D and trimming. The table shows 35,000 to 55,000 clones, with 55% to 75% occurring only once. The receptor was derived from an elderly man with acute or convalescent COVID-19. Material for sequencing was peripheral blood.

DNA of the CDR3: TGTGCCAGCAGTGAACAGGGGAACACCGGGGAGCTGTTTTTT. This codes for CASSEQGNTGELFF. This chain links TRBV6-4 with TRBJ2-2, with D possibly matching TRBD1 (6 bases). Germline CDR1 is MRHNA and CDR2 is SNTAGT. The CDR3 has 14 amino acids. Trimming pared 3 bases from V and 1 base from J, leaving 6 bases between.